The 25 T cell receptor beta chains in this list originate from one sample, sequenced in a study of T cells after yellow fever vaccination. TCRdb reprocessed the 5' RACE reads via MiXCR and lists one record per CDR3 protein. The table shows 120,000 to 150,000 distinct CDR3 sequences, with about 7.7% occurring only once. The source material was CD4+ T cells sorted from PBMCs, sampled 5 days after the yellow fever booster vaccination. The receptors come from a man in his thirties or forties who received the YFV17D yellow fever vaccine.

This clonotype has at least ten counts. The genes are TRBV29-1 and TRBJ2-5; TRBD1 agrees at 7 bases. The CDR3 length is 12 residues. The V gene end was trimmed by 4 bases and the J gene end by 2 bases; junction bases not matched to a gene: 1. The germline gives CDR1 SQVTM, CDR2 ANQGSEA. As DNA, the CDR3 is TGCAGCGTTGCGGGACAGCAAGAGACCCAGTACTTC. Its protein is CSVAGQQETQYF.

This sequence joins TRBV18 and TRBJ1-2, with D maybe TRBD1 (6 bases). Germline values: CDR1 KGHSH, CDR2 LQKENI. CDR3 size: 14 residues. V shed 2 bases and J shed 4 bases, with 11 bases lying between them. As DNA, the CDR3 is TGTGCCAGCTCACCAACAGGGATTGGCTATGGCTACACCTTC. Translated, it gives CASSPTGIGYGYTF.

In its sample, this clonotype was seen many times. As DNA, the CDR3 is TGTGCCATCAGTGAACTAGCGGGAGCTTCCGAGCAGTTCTTC. Its protein product is CAISELAGASEQFF. The rearrangement joins TRBV10-3 to TRBJ2-1; TRBD2 aligns across 11 bases. The CDR3 extends over 14 amino acids. The germline V gene encodes CDR1 ENHRY and CDR2 SYGVKD. The trim removed 3 bases at V and 10 bases at J, leaving 5 bases unmatched.

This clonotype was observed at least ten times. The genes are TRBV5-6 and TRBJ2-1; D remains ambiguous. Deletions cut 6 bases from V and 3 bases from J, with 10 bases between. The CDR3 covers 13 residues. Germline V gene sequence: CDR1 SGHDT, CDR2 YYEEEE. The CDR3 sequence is CASNPSLYNEQFF. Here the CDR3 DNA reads TGTGCCAGCAACCCTAGTCTCTACAATGAGCAGTTCTTC.

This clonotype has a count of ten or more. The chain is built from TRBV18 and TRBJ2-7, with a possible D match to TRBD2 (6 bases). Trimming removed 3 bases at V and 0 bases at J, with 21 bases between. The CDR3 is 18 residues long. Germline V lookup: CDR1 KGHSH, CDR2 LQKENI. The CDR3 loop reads CASSPGQPGTASSYEQYF. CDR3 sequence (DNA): TGTGCCAGCTCACCCGGGCAGCCCGGGACTGCTAGCTCCTACGAGCAGTACTTC. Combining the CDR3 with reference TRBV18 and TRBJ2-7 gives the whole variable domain NAGVMQNPRHLVRRRGQEARLRCSPMKGHSHVYWYRQLPEEGLKFMVYLQKENIIDESGMPKERFSAEFPKEGPSILRIQQVVRGDSAAYFCASSPGQPGTASSYEQYFGPGTRLTVT.

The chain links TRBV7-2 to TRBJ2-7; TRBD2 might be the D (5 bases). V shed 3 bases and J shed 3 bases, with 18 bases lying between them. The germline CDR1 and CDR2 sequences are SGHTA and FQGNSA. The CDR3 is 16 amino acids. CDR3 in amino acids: CASSFSQPAAGYEQYF. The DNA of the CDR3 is TGTGCCAGCAGCTTCTCCCAACCAGCCGCGGGCTACGAGCAGTACTTC.

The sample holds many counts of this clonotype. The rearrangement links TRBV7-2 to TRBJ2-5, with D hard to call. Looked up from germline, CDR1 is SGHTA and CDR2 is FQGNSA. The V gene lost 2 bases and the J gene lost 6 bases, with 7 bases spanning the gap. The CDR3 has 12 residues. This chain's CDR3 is CASSLQVQTQYF. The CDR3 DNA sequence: TGTGCCAGCAGCTTACAAGTACAGACCCAGTACTTC. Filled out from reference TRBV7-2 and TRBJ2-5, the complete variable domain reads GAGVSQSPSNKVTEKGKDVELRCDPISGHTALYWYRQSLGQGLEFLIYFQGNSAPDKSGLPSDRFSAERTGGSVSTLTIQRTQQEDSAVYLCASSLQVQTQYFGPGTRLLVL.

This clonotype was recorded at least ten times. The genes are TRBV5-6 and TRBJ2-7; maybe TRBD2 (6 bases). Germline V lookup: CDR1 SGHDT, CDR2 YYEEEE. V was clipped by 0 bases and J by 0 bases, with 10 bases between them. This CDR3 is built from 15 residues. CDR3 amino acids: CASSLAPGGSYEQYF. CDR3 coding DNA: TGTGCCAGCAGCTTGGCCCCCGGGGGCTCCTACGAGCAGTACTTC.

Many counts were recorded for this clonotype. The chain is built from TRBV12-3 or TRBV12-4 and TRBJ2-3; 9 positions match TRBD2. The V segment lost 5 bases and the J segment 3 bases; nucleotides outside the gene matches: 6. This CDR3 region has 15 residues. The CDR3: CASSPGSGRTDTQYF. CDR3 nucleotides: TGTGCCAGCAGTCCAGGTAGCGGGAGAACAGATACGCAGTATTTT.

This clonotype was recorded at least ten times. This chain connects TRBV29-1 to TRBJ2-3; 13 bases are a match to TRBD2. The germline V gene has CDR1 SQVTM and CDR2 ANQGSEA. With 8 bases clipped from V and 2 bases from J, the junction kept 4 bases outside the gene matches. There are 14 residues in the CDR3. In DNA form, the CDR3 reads TGCAGCCTGGGACTAGCGGGGAACACAGATACGCAGTATTTT. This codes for CSLGLAGNTDTQYF.

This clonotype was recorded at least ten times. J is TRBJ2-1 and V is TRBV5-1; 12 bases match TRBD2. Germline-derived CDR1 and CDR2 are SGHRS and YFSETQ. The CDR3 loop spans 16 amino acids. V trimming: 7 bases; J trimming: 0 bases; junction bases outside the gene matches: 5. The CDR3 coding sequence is TGCGCCAGCGGACTAGCGGGGCCGGGCTCCTACAATGAGCAGTTCTTC. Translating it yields CASGLAGPGSYNEQFF.

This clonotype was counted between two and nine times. CDR3 protein: CASSQDQESEQYF. Here the CDR3 DNA reads TGTGCCAGCAGCCAAGATCAGGAGTCAGAACAGTACTTC. This chain joins TRBV3-1 and TRBJ2-4; D gene ambiguous. CDR3 length: 13 amino acids. Trimming took off 0 bases at V and 13 bases at J, with 13 bases between the two ends. Germline CDR1 is LGHDT and CDR2 is YNNKEL (reference sequence).

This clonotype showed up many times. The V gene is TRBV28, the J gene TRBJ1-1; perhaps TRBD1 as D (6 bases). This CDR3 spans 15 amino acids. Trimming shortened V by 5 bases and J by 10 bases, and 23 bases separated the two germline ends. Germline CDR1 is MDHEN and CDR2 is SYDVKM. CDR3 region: CASSHTPRGARGAFF. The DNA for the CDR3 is TGTGCCAGCAGTCATACCCCCCGGGGGGCGCGAGGAGCTTTCTTT.

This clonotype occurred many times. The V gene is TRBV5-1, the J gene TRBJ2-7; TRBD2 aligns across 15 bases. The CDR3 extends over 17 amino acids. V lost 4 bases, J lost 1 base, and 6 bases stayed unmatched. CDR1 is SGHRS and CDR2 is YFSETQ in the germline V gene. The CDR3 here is CASSRGLAGGVSYEQYF. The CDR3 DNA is TGCGCCAGCAGCCGGGGACTAGCGGGAGGAGTATCCTACGAGCAGTACTTC.

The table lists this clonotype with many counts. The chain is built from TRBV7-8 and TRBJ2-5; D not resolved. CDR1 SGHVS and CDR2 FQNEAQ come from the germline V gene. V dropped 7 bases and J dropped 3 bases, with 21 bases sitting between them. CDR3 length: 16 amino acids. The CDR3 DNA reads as TGTGCCAGCACCGGTTCAAGACTTAGGTCCGAAGAGACCCAGTACTTC. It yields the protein CASTGSRLRSEETQYF.

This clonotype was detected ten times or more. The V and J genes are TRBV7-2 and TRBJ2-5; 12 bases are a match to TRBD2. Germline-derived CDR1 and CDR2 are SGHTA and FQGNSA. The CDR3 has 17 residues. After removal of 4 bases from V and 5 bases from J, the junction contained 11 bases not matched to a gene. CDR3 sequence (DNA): TGTGCCAGCAGCTCGAGACTAGCGGGAGTGGGTGGGGAGACCCAGTACTTC. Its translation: CASSSRLAGVGGETQYF.

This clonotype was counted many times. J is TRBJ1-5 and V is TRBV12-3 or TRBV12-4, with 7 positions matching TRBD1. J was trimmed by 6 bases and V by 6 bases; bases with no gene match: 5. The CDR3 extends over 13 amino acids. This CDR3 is CASSDRVGQPQHF. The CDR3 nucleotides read TGTGCCAGCAGCGACAGGGTGGGTCAGCCCCAGCATTTT.

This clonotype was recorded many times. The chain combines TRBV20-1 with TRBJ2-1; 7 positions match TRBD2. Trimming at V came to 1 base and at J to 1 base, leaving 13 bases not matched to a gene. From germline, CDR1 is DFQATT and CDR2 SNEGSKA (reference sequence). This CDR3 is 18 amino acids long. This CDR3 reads CSARGTRRESRSYNEQFF. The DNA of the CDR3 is TGCAGTGCTAGAGGCACGCGGCGGGAGAGTCGGTCCTACAATGAGCAGTTCTTC.

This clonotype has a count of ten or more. The CDR3 region has the DNA TGTGCCAGCAGCTTACGGCGGGGTGAAAAACTGTTTTTT. Translating gives CASSLRRGEKLFF. V gene TRBV7-9 combines with J gene TRBJ1-4; D not certain. Germline V lookup: CDR1 SEHNR, CDR2 FQNEAQ (reference sequence). V shed 2 bases and J shed 7 bases, with 8 bases lying between them. The CDR3 runs 13 residues.

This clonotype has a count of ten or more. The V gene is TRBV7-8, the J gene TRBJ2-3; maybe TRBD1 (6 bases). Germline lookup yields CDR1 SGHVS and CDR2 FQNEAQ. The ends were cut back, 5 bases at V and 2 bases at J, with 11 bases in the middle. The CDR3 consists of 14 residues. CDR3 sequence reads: CASSPDSYTDTQYF. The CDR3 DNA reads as TGTGCCAGCAGCCCGGACAGTTACACAGATACGCAGTATTTT.

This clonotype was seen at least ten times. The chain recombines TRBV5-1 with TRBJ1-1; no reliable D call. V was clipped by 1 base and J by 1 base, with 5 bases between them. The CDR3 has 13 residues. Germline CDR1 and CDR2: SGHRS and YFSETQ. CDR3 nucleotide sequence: TGCGCCAGCAGCTTGTTACAGAACACTGAAGCTTTCTTT. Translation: CASSLLQNTEAFF.

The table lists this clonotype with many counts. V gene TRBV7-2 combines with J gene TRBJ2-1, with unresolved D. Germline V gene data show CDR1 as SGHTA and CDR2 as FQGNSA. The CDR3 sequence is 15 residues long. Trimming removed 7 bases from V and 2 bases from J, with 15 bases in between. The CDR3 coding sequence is TGTGCCAGCACCCCTGTCGGGCGAACCTACAATGAGCAGTTCTTC. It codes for CASTPVGRTYNEQFF.

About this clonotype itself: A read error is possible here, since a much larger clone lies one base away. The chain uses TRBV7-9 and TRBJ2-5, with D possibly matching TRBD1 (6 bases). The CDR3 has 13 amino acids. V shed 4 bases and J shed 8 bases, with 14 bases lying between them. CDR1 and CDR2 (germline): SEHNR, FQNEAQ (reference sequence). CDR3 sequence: CASSSPGHGTQYF. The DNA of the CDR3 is TGTGCCAGCAGCTCGCCGGGACATGGTACCCAGTACTTC. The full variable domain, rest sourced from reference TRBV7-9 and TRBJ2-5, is DTGVSQNPRHKITKRGQNVTFRCDPISEHNRLYWYRQTLGQGPEFLTYFQNEAQLEKSRLLSDRFSAERPKGSFSTLEIQRTEQGDSAMYLCASSSPGHGTQYFGPGTRLLVL.

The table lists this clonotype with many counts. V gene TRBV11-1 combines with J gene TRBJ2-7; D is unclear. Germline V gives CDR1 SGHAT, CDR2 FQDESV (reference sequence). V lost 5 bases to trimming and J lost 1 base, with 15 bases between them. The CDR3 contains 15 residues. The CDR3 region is CASSGDQLTSYEQYF. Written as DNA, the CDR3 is TGTGCCAGCAGCGGCGATCAGCTTACATCCTACGAGCAGTACTTC.

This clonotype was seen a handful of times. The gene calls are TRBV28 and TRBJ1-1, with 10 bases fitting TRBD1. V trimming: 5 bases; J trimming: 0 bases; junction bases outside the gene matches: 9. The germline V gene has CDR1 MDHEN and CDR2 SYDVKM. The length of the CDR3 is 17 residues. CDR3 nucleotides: TGTGCCAGCAGTCCCGGGACAGGGGTATTCATGAACACTGAAGCTTTCTTT. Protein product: CASSPGTGVFMNTEAFF. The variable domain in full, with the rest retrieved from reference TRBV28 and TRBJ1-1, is DVKVTQSSRYLVKRTGEKVFLECVQDMDHENMFWYRQDPGLGLRLIYFSYDVKMKEKGDIPEGYSVSREKKERFSLILESASTNQTSMYLCASSPGTGVFMNTEAFFGQGTRLTVV.